The source of this T cell receptor beta chain is a study of cytomegalovirus exposure and HLA in healthy donors. Whole-study results and caveats: The study labeled 180 or so TCR beta chains cytomegalovirus-associated. Later analysis identified a missense DCLRE1C variant that was linked to TCR beta V- and J-gene trimming.

Comment on this clone: What it binds is unknown.

Vbeta (60) and Jbeta (13) primers were used in the PCR. Sequencing used immunoSEQ multiplex PCR; TCRdb keeps in-frame clones, though not all of them. The repertoire holds almost 200,000 clones, with almost 85% as singletons. Germline trimming cut 6 bases from V and 4 bases from J; bases unmatched to any gene: 3. Germline assignment: CDR1 MNHEY and CDR2 SVGAGI. CDR3 size: 14 residues. The genes are TRBV6-5 and TRBJ2-1; TRBD2 matches 10 bases. This clonotype originated in a woman between 50 and 59 years old in good health and CMV-seronegative. Sequenced: PBMCs. CDR3 nucleotides: TGTGCCAGCAGCCCTAGCGGGAGATACAATGAGCAGTTCTTC. Encoded protein: CASSPSGRYNEQFF.